The clone carrying this T cell receptor beta chain was seen only a few times. The data are from a study of blood T cell repertoires in COVID-19. Study at large: The samples span acute and convalescent COVID-19 from the United States, Italy and Spain. Sample material is recorded as cDNA or gDNA derived from T cells, B-cell-depleted T cells, or PBMCs.

The CDR3 extends over 14 amino acids. J was trimmed by 3 bases and V by 6 bases; bases with no gene match: 4. Germline V CDR1 and CDR2: SNHLY, FYNNEI. Repertoires were generated with immunoSEQ multiplex PCR, while TCRdb's copy carries only in-frame clones and drops some. The data show almost 350,000 clones, approximately 89% seen once. The sequence derives from a woman in her sixties or seventies with COVID-19, enrolled during active disease. V and J are TRBV2 and TRBJ2-2, with 7 bases lining up with TRBD1. Input material: peripheral blood. CDR3 nucleotides: TGTGCCAGCAGGGCCACAGGGGACACCGGGGAGCTGTTTTTT. Translated: CASRATGDTGELFF. Based on the CDR3 plus reference TRBV2 and TRBJ2-2, the full variable domain is EPEVTQTPSHQVTQMGQEVILRCVPISNHLYFYWYRQILGQKVEFLVSFYNNEISEKSEIFDDQFSVERPDGSNFTLKIRSTKLEDSAMYFCASRATGDTGELFFGEGSRLTVL.